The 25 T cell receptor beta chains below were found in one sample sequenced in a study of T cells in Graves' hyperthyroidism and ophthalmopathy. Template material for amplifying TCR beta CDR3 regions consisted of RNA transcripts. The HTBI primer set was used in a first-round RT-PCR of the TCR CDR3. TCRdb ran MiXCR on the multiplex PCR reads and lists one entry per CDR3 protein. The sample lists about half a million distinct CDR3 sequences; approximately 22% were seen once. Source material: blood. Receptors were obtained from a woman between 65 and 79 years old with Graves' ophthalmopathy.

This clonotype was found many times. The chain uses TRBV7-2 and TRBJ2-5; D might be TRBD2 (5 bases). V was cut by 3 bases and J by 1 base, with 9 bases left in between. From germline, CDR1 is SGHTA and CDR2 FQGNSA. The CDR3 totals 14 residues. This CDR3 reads CASSFGGLQETQYF. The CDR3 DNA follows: TGTGCCAGCAGCTTCGGCGGGCTCCAAGAGACCCAGTACTTC.

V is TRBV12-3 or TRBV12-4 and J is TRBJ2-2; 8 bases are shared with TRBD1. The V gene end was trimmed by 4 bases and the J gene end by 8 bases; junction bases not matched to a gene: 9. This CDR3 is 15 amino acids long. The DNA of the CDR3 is TGTGCCAGCAGTTCCTCATCGGACAGGGAAGGGGAGCTGTTTTTT. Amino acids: CASSSSSDREGELFF.

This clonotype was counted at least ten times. CDR3 protein: CASSFGQQETQYF. The CDR3 bases are TGTGCCAGCAGTTTTGGCCAGCAAGAGACCCAGTACTTC. This chain uses TRBV28 with TRBJ2-5; D unresolved. Germline V gives CDR1 MDHEN, CDR2 SYDVKM. This CDR3 comprises 13 residues. Deletions cut 3 bases from V and 2 bases from J, with 7 bases between.

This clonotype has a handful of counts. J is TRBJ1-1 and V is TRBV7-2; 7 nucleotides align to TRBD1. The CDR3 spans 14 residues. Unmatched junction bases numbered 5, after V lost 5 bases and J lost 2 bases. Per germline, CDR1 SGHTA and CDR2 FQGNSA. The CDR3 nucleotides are TGTGCCAGCAGCGCGCACAGGGGTAACACTGAAGCTTTCTTT. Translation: CASSAHRGNTEAFF. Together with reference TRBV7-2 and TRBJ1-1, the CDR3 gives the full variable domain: GAGVSQSPSNKVTEKGKDVELRCDPISGHTALYWYRQSLGQGLEFLIYFQGNSAPDKSGLPSDRFSAERTGGSVSTLTIQRTQQEDSAVYLCASSAHRGNTEAFFGQGTRLTVV.

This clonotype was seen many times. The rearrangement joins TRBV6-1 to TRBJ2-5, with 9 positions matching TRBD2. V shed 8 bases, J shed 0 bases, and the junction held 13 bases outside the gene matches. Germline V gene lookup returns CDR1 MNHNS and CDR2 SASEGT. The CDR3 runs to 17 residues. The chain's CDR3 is CASRRASGARHQETQYF. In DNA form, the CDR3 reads TGTGCCAGCCGGCGGGCTAGCGGGGCCCGTCACCAAGAGACCCAGTACTTC.

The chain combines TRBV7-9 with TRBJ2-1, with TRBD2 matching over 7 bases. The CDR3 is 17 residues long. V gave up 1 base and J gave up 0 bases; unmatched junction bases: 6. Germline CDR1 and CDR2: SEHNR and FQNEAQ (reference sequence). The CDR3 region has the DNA TGTGCCAGCAGCTTAGATGGACTAGTAGGCTCCTACAATGAGCAGTTCTTC. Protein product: CASSLDGLVGSYNEQFF.

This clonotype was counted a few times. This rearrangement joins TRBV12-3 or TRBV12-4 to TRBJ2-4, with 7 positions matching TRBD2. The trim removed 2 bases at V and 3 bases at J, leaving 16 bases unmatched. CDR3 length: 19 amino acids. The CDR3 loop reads CASSLFVGGVRESKNIQYF. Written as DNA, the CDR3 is TGTGCCAGCAGTTTATTTGTGGGGGGGGTTCGGGAGAGCAAAAACATTCAGTACTTC.

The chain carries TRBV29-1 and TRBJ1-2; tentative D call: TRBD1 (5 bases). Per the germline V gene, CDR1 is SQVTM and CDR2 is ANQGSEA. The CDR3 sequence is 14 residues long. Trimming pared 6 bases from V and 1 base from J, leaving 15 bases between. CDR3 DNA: TGCAGCGTGCAGAACAGGATCTTTAACTATGGCTACACCTTC. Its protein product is CSVQNRIFNYGYTF.

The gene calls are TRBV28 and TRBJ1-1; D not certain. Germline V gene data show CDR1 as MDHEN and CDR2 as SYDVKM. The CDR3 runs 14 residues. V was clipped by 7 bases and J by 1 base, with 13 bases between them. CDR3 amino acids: CASTSWPANTEAFF. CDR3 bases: TGTGCCAGCACTTCCTGGCCGGCGAACACTGAAGCTTTCTTT.

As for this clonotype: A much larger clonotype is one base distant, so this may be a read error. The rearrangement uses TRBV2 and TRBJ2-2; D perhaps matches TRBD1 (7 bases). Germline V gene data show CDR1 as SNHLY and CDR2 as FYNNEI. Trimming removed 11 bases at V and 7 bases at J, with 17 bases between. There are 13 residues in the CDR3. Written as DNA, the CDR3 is TGTGCCTGTGGAGGGGGCAGCGACGGGGAGCTGTTTTTT. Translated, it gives CACGGGSDGELFF.

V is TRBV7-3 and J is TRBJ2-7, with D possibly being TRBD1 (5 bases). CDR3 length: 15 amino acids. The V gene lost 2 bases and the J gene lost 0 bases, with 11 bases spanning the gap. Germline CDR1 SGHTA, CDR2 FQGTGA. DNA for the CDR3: TGTGCCAGCAGCTTAGGGGCAGTAAGCTCCTACGAGCAGTACTTC. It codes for CASSLGAVSSYEQYF.

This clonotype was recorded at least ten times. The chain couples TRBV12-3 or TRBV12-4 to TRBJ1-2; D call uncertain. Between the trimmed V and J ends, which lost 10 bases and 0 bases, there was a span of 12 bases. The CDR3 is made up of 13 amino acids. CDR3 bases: TGTGCCACCGACTCGGCCGCTAACTATGGCTACACCTTC. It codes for CATDSAANYGYTF.

CDR3 region: CASSQDPGPAETQYF. The CDR3 nucleotides are TGCGCCAGCAGCCAAGATCCGGGACCTGCGGAGACCCAGTACTTC. The gene calls are TRBV4-1 and TRBJ2-5; D could derive from TRBD1 or TRBD2 (5 bases each). Trimming took off 0 bases at V and 5 bases at J, with 13 bases between the two ends. Germline V gives CDR1 MGHRA, CDR2 YSYEKL. This CDR3 contains 15 residues.

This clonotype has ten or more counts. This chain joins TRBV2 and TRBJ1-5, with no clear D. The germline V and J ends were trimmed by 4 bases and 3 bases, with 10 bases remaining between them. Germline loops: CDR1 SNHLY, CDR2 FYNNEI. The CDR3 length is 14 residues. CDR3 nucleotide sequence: TGTGCCAGCAGTGTGGAGGGAATCAATCAGCCCCAGCATTTT. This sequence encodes CASSVEGINQPQHF.

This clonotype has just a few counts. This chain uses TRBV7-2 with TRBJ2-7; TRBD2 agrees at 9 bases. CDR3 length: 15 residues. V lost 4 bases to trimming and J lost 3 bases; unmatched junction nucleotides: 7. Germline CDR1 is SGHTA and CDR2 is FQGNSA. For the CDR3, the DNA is TGTGCCAGCAGCTACTTTGGGCGGGAGGGCTACGAGCAGTACTTC. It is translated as CASSYFGREGYEQYF.

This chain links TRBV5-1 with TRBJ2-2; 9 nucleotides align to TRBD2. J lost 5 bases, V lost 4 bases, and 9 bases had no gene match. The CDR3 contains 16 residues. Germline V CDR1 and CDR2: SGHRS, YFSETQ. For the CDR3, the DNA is TGCGCCAGCAGCAAATTGACTAGCGGAGTGACCGGGGAGCTGTTTTTT. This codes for CASSKLTSGVTGELFF.

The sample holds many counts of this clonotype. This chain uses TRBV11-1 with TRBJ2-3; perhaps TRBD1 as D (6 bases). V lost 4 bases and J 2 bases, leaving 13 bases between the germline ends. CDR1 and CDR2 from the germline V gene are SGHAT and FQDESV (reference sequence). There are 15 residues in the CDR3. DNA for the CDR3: TGTGCCAGCAGCTCTCGGCAGGGGTTCACAGATACGCAGTATTTT. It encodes CASSSRQGFTDTQYF.

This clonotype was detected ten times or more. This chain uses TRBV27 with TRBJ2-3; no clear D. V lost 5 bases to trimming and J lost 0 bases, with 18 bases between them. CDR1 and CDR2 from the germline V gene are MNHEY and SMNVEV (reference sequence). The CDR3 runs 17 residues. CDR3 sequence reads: CASSRTPAHTSTDTQYF. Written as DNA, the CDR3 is TGTGCCAGCAGTAGGACCCCAGCGCACACTAGCACAGATACGCAGTATTTT.

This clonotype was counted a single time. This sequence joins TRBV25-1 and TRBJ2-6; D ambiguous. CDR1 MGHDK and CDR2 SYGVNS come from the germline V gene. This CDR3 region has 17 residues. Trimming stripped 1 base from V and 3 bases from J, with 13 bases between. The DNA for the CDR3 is TGTGCCAGCAGTGAATTCAACGGCCGAGATGGGGCCAACGTCCTGACTTTC. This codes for CASSEFNGRDGANVLTF. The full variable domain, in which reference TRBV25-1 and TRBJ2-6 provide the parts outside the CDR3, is EADIYQTPRYLVIGTGKKITLECSQTMGHDKMYWYQQDPGMELHLIHYSYGVNSTEKGDLSSESTVSRIRTEHFPLTLESARPSHTSQYLCASSEFNGRDGANVLTFGAGSRLTVL.

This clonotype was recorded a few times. Written as DNA, the CDR3 is TGTGCCACCAGTGATTACCCTTCTGGAGGGACTTCCTACAATGAGCAGTTCTTC. This codes for CATSDYPSGGTSYNEQFF. V and J are TRBV24-1 and TRBJ2-1; possibly TRBD2 for D (6 bases). There are 18 residues in the CDR3. Germline V gene lookup returns CDR1 KGHDR and CDR2 SFDVKD. Trimming shortened V by 2 bases and J by 1 base, and 17 bases separated the two germline ends.

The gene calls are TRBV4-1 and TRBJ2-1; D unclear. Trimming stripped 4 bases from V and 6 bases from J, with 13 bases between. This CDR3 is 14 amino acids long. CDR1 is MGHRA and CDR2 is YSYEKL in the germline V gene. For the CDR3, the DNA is TGCGCCAGCAGCCTGAATGGGGTCCCCAATGAGCAGTTCTTC. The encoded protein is CASSLNGVPNEQFF.

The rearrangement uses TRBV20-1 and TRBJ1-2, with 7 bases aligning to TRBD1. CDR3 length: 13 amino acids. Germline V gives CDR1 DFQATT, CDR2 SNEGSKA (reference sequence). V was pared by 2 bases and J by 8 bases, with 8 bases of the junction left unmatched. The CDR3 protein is CSARLTDRPGYTF. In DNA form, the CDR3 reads TGCAGTGCTAGACTCACGGACAGGCCCGGCTACACCTTC.

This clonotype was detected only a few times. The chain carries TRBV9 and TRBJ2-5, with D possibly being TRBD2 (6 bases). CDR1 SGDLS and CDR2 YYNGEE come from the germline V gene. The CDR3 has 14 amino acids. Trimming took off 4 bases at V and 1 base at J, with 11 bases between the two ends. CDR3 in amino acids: CASSSQGLQETQYF. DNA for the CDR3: TGTGCCAGCAGCTCCCAGGGACTCCAAGAGACCCAGTACTTC.

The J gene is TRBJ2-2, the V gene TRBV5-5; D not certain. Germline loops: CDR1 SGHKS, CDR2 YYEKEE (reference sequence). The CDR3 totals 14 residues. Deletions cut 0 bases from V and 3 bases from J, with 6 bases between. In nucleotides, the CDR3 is TGTGCCAGCAGCTTGGGACTTGACACCGGGGAGCTGTTTTTT. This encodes CASSLGLDTGELFF.

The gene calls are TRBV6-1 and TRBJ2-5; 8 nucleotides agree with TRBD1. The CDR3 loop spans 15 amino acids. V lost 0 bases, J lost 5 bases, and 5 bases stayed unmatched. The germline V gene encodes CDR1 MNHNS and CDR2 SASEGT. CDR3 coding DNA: TGTGCCAGCAGTGAAGCGTACCAGGGGGCGGAGACCCAGTACTTC. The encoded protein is CASSEAYQGAETQYF.